This T cell receptor beta chain derives from a study of shared clonotypes between healthy human individuals. Study-wide context: The donors, two women and a few men, were aged 18 to 49.

This clone was seen only once. Repertoires were generated with immunoSEQ multiplex PCR, while TCRdb's copy carries only in-frame clones and drops some. The table includes about 1 million clones, more than 65% detected once. This CDR3 has 15 amino acids. The clonotype was recovered from a man younger than 30 in good health. Sequencing used memory CD4+ T cells sorted from blood. Subset in this sample: CD45RA-negative fraction. The V and J genes are TRBV21-1 and TRBJ2-7; whether TRBD1, the table's D call, matches the DNA was not checked. TRBV21-1 is reported as a pseudogene. The CDR3 DNA reads TGTGCCAGCAGCACCGAAGGACAGGGGTCTGGCGAGCAGTACTTC. It specifies CASSTEGQGSGEQYF.